The source of this T cell receptor beta chain is a study of blood T cell repertoires in COVID-19. Source study methods: Estimation of nucleated cell counts relied on the amplification of reference gene primers. Sequenced by immunoSEQ multiplex PCR; TCRdb stores in-frame clones only, minus some. The D gene and trimming were derived from the DNA, and the V and J assignments and clone size from that table. This repertoire shows 250,000 or so clones, 84% found once; its top ten account for around 2%. Trimming at V came to 8 bases and at J to 4 bases, leaving 16 bases not matched to a gene. CDR1 is LNHDA and CDR2 is SQIVND in the germline V gene (reference sequence). The CDR3 is 16 amino acids.

The sequenced material came from peripheral blood. The source is a man aged 35-49 years who had recovered from COVID-19. The chain employs TRBV19 and TRBJ1-1; 7 positions match TRBD1. The CDR3: CASGGGRGRLGTEAFF. CDR3 coding DNA: TGTGCCAGTGGGGGCGGGAGGGGGCGATTGGGCACTGAAGCTTTCTTT.